Below are 14 T cell receptor beta chains sequenced from a single sample in a study of CD8 T cells in ankylosing spondylitis. TCRdb reprocessed the 5' RACE reads with MiXCR, giving one entry per CDR3 protein. The data show about 540,000 distinct CDR3 sequences, roughly 13% seen once. The study, taken as a whole, reports: A TCR beta motif of eight highly homologous variants appeared characteristic of ankylosing spondylitis blood.

Their antigens remain unidentified. Sequencing was carried out using blood, either unsorted or a sorted T cell fraction (not recorded which). These TCRs come from a male donor with ankylosing spondylitis.

The chain joins TRBV7-9 to TRBJ2-7, with a weak D call TRBD1 (6 bases). This CDR3 is built from 11 residues. The germline CDR1 and CDR2 sequences are SEHNR and FQNEAQ (reference sequence). The V end lost 6 bases, the J end lost 8 bases, and 11 bases lay between the germline ends. The CDR3 sequence is CASSSQGKQYV. CDR3 sequence (DNA): TGTGCCAGCAGTTCTCAGGGGAAGCAGTACGTC.

This clonotype was observed a handful of times. The rearrangement joins TRBV7-9 to TRBJ2-2; 11 bases agree with TRBD1. The V gene end was trimmed by 7 bases and the J gene end by 1 base; junction bases not matched to a gene: 8. The germline gives CDR1 SEHNR, CDR2 FQNEAQ (reference sequence). This CDR3 has 17 residues. CDR3 sequence (DNA): TGTGCCAGCAACCGGGACAGGGGGAGTGGGAACACCGGGGAGCTGTTTTTT. Encoded protein: CASNRDRGSGNTGELFF.

The CDR3 spells CASSLASGSSPGEQYF. The CDR3 DNA is TGTGCCAGCAGCTTAGCTAGCGGGAGTTCCCCTGGGGAGCAGTACTTC. This sequence joins TRBV7-2 and TRBJ2-7; 9 nucleotides match TRBD2. V lost 0 bases, J lost 7 bases, and 10 bases stayed unmatched. The CDR3 loop spans 16 amino acids. Germline assignment: CDR1 SGHTA and CDR2 FQGNSA.

The V call is TRBV20-1, the J call TRBJ2-1; D unclear. The length of the CDR3 is 14 residues. Germline V lookup: CDR1 DFQATT, CDR2 SNEGSKA (reference sequence). V lost 4 bases to trimming and J lost 4 bases, with 14 bases between them. CDR3: CSAIRPRSYNEQFF. CDR3 nucleotide sequence: TGCAGTGCTATAAGACCGAGATCTTACAATGAGCAGTTCTTC.

This clonotype was observed a handful of times. This chain joins TRBV20-1 and TRBJ1-2; D is ambiguous. This CDR3 has 13 amino acids. V was pared by 0 bases and J by 3 bases, with 8 bases between. CDR1 and CDR2 (germline): DFQATT, SNEGSKA (reference sequence). The CDR3 sequence is CSARDEGHYGYTF. In DNA form, the CDR3 reads TGCAGTGCTAGAGACGAGGGTCACTATGGCTACACCTTC.

V usage is TRBV10-3 and J usage is TRBJ1-6; no reliable D call. The CDR3 contains 16 residues. Germline V gene sequence: CDR1 ENHRY, CDR2 SYGVKD. V lost 0 bases and J lost 3, with 9 bases in between. The CDR3 loop is CAISESRVNYNSPLHF. CDR3 sequence (DNA): TGTGCCATCAGTGAGTCGAGGGTCAACTATAATTCACCCCTCCACTTT.

This clonotype was found a few times. The V and J genes are TRBV7-9 and TRBJ1-5; maybe TRBD1 (5 bases). CDR1 is SEHNR and CDR2 is FQNEAQ in the germline V gene (reference sequence). Deletions cut 5 bases from V and 2 bases from J, with 13 bases between. The CDR3 is made up of 15 amino acids. CDR3 region: CASSPRGVGNQPQHF. Written as DNA, the CDR3 is TGTGCCAGCAGCCCCCGAGGGGTCGGCAATCAGCCCCAGCATTTT.

V gene TRBV19 combines with J gene TRBJ1-5, with D perhaps TRBD1 (5 bases). The length of the CDR3 is 15 residues. V lost 0 bases, J lost 3 bases, and 9 bases lay in between. Per the germline V gene, CDR1 is LNHDA and CDR2 is SQIVND (reference sequence). CDR3 sequence: CASSIDWTHNQPQHF. As DNA, the CDR3 is TGTGCCAGTAGTATAGATTGGACACACAATCAGCCCCAGCATTTT.

The chain has TRBV20-1 and TRBJ1-3; D unresolved. This CDR3 is built from 16 residues. Per germline, CDR1 DFQATT and CDR2 SNEGSKA (reference sequence). Trimming took 3 bases from V and 2 from J, leaving 17 bases between them. CDR3 loop: CSARVGGLRPGNTIYF. Written as DNA, the CDR3 is TGCAGTGCTAGGGTAGGAGGACTGCGCCCTGGAAACACCATATATTTT.

This clonotype has a handful of counts. This may come from a read error, since a much larger clone is one base off. The chain combines TRBV25-1 with TRBJ1-2; 7 bases agree with TRBD1. Germline V CDR1 and CDR2: MGHDK, SYGVNS. V was clipped by 5 bases and J by 4 bases; unmatched bases: 4. The CDR3 covers 13 residues. The CDR3 DNA follows: TGTGCCAGCAGTCCGGGACAGACCTATGGCTACACCTTC. Translated, it gives CASSPGQTYGYTF.

This chain uses TRBV21-1 with TRBJ2-7; the D segment call TRBD1 is taken from the table without a DNA check. TRBV21-1 is assigned pseudogene status. This CDR3 has 16 amino acids. CDR3 loop: CASSKVTLGSSYEQYV. The DNA for the CDR3 is TGTGCCAGCAGCAAGGTTACCCTGGGGAGCTCCTACGAGCAGTACGTC.

V and J are TRBV27 and TRBJ1-4; D is ambiguous. Trimming stripped 3 bases from V and 4 bases from J, with 6 bases between. CDR1 and CDR2 (germline): MNHEY, SMNVEV (reference sequence). The CDR3 sequence is 13 residues long. CDR3 residues: CASSFHGNEKLFF. The DNA for the CDR3 is TGTGCCAGCAGTTTTCATGGTAATGAAAAACTGTTTTTT.

This clonotype showed up many times. The junction does not match germline at one end; this may be a read error. CDR3 loop: CASSLQGVNTEAFF. The CDR3 DNA reads as TGTGCCAGCAGCTTACAGGGAGTGAACACTGAAGCTTTCTTT. V is TRBV5-1 and J is TRBJ1-1; maybe TRBD1 (6 bases). Per germline, CDR1 SGHRS and CDR2 YFSETQ. The CDR3 sequence is 14 residues long.

The V gene is TRBV9, the J gene TRBJ2-3; D is undetermined. The CDR3 sequence is 15 residues long. The ends were cut back, 0 bases at V and 1 base at J, with 9 bases in the middle. The germline gives CDR1 SGDLS, CDR2 YYNGEE. The CDR3 DNA reads TGTGCCAGCAGCGTAGGGGCTCTTGGCACAGATACGCAGTATTTT. It is translated as CASSVGALGTDTQYF.